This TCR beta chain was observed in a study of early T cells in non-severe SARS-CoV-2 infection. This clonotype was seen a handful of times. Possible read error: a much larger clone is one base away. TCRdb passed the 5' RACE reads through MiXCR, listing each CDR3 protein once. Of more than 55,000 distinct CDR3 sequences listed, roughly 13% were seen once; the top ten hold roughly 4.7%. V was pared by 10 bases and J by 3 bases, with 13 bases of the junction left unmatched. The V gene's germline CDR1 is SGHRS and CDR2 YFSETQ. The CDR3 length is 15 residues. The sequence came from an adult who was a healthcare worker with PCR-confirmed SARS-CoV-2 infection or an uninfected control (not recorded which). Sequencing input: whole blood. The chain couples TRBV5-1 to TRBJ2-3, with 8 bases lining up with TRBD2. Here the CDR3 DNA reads TGCGCCGGAAGCCCTAGCGGGTGGGCGACAGATACGCAGTATTTT. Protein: CAGSPSGWATDTQYF.